This T cell receptor beta chain stems from a study of cytomegalovirus exposure and HLA in healthy donors. Amplification used 60 Vbeta primers and 13 Jbeta primers. The data were produced by immunoSEQ multiplex PCR, yet TCRdb's version contains in-frame clones alone and is incomplete. This repertoire shows about 110,000 clones, less than 85% found once; its top ten account for around 4.2%. Germline CDR1 SQVTM, CDR2 ANQGSEA. Trimming removed 0 bases from V and 3 bases from J; junction bases left unmatched: 2. The CDR3 extends over 14 amino acids. This chain links TRBV29-1 with TRBJ2-7; 10 bases line up with TRBD2. Sequencing input: PBMCs. The sequence derives from a middle-aged woman in good health and CMV-seronegative. The CDR3 DNA follows: TGCAGCGTTGAAGAGAGCGGGGGGGTCTACGAGCAGTACTTC. This sequence encodes CSVEESGGVYEQYF.